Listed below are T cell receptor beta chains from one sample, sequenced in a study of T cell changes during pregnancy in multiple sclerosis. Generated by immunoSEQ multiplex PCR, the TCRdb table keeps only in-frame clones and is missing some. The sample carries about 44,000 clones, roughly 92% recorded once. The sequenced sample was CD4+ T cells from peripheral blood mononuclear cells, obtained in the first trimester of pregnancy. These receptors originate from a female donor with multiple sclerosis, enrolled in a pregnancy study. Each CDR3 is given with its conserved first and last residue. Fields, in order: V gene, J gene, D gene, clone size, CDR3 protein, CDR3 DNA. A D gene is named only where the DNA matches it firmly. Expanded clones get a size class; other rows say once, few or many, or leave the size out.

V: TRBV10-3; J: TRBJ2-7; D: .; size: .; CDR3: CAIRTGVDYEQYF; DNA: TGTGCCATCAGAACGGGGGTCGACTACGAGCAGTACTTC
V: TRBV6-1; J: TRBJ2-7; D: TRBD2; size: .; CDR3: CASSEGTSIHEQYF; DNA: TGTGCCAGCAGTGAAGGGACTAGCATCCACGAGCAGTACTTC
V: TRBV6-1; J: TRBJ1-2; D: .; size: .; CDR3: CASSEPRVGGYTF; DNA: TGTGCCAGCAGTGAACCCAGGGTTGGTGGCTACACCTTC
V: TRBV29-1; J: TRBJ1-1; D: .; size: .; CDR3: CSVGVQGQAFF; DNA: TGCAGCGTTGGTGTGCAGGGTCAAGCTTTCTTT
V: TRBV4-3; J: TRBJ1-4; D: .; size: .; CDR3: CASSQGQGNEKLFF; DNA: TGCGCCAGCAGCCAAGGGCAGGGGAATGAAAAACTGTTTTTT
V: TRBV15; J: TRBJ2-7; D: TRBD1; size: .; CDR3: CATSRAPGQGVEQYF; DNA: TGTGCCACCAGCAGAGCTCCGGGACAGGGAGTCGAGCAGTACTTC
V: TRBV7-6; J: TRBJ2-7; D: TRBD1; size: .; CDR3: CASSPGQGARIEQYF; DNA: TGTGCCAGCAGCCCGGGACAGGGGGCGCGTATCGAGCAGTACTTC
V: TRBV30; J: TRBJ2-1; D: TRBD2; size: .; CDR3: CAWTMGLAGGNEQFF; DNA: TGTGCCTGGACTATGGGACTAGCGGGAGGCAATGAGCAGTTCTTC
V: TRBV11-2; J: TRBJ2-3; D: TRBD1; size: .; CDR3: CASSLVEIGVQGVTDTQYF; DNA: TGTGCCAGCAGCTTAGTGGAAATCGGTGTACAGGGGGTCACAGATACGCAGTATTTT
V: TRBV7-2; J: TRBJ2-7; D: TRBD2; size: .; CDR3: CASSLSGRSTFEQYF; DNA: TGTGCCAGCAGCCTTAGCGGGAGAAGTACATTCGAGCAGTACTTC
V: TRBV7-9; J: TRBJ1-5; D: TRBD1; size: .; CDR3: CASSLVMTGTINQPQHF; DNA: TGTGCCAGCAGCTTAGTTATGACAGGGACGATCAATCAGCCCCAGCATTTT
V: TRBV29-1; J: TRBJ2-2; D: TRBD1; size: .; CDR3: CSVETGVDTGELFF; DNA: TGCAGCGTTGAAACAGGGGTGGACACCGGGGAGCTGTTTTTT
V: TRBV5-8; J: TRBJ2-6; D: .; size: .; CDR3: CASSLAIGVSGANVLTF; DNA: TGTGCCAGCAGCTTGGCCATCGGGGTGTCTGGGGCCAACGTCCTGACTTTC
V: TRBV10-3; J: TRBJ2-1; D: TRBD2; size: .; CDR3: CAISPTSGSNEQFF; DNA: TGTGCCATCAGTCCGACTAGCGGGAGCAATGAGCAGTTCTTC
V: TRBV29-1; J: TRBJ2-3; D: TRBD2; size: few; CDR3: CSVKAGAKDTQYF; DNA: TGCAGCGTGAAAGCGGGAGCTAAAGATACGCAGTATTTT
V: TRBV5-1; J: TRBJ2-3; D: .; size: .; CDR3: CASSLVYGSPGQYF; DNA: TGCGCCAGCAGCTTGGTCTACGGATCCCCGGGGCAGTATTTT
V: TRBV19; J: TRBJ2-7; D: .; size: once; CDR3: CASSITAGGAPYEQYF; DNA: TGTGCCAGTAGTATTACGGCGGGCGGGGCCCCCTACGAGCAGTACTTC
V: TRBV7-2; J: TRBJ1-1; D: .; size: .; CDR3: CASSSSGRAEAFF; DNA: TGTGCCAGCAGCTCATCGGGGAGGGCTGAAGCTTTCTTT
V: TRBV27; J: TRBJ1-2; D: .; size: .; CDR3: CASKVGGGGYTF; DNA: TGTGCCAGCAAGGTTGGAGGAGGAGGCTACACCTTC
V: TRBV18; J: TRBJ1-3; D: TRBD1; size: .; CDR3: CASSLKQGPSGNTIYF; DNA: TGTGCCAGCTCACTAAAACAGGGGCCCTCTGGAAACACCATATATTTT
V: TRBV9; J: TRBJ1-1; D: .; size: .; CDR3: CASSVGGIMNTEAFF; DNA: TGTGCCAGCAGCGTGGGGGGGATCATGAACACTGAAGCTTTCTTT
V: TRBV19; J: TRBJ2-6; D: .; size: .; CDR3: CASSGDGASVLTF; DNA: TGTGCCAGTTCAGGAGATGGGGCCAGCGTCCTGACTTTC